Presented here are 14 T cell receptor beta chains from one specimen sequenced in a study of CD8 T cells in ankylosing spondylitis. TCRdb passed the 5' RACE reads through MiXCR, listing each CDR3 protein once. This table holds 500,000 to 550,000 distinct CDR3 sequences, more than 9.5% found once. Antigen specificity for these receptors is unknown. Study-wide results and limits: A TCR beta motif made of under 10 highly homologous variants seemed typical of ankylosing spondylitis blood.

Sequencing input: blood, either unsorted or a sorted T cell fraction (not recorded which). Receptors were obtained from a male donor with ankylosing spondylitis.

This clonotype was picked up a small number of times. The V call is TRBV18, the J call TRBJ2-3, with 7 nucleotides matching TRBD2. The length of the CDR3 is 15 residues. The V gene's germline CDR1 is KGHSH and CDR2 LQKENI. The V and J ends lost 0 bases and 2 bases, in that order; junction bases with no gene match: 2. CDR3: CASSPPLAVTDTQYF. CDR3 in DNA: TGTGCCAGCTCACCACCTCTAGCGGTCACAGATACGCAGTATTTT.

The gene calls are TRBV11-2 and TRBJ2-3, with TRBD2 identical over 11 bases. Germline assignment: CDR1 SGHAT and CDR2 FQNNGV. The CDR3 is 18 amino acids. The trim removed 5 bases at V and 0 bases at J, leaving 10 bases unmatched. CDR3 sequence (DNA): TGTGCCAGCAGCCTGGGACTAGCGGTTAGTAGGAGCACAGATACGCAGTATTTT. It yields the protein CASSLGLAVSRSTDTQYF.

The V and J genes are TRBV28 and TRBJ2-7; D perhaps matches TRBD1 (5 bases). The CDR3 covers 15 residues. V lost 8 bases, J lost 0 bases, and 17 bases lay in between. Germline-derived CDR1 and CDR2 are MDHEN and SYDVKM. The CDR3 sequence: CASSRQGSSSYEQYF. CDR3 coding DNA: TGTGCCAGCTCCAGGCAGGGCTCGAGCTCCTACGAGCAGTACTTC. The variable domain in full, completed from reference TRBV28 and TRBJ2-7, reads DVKVTQSSRYLVKRTGEKVFLECVQDMDHENMFWYRQDPGLGLRLIYFSYDVKMKEKGDIPEGYSVSREKKERFSLILESASTNQTSMYLCASSRQGSSSYEQYFGPGTRLTVT.

This chain joins TRBV15 and TRBJ1-2; possibly TRBD1 for D (5 bases). Germline CDR1 LNHNV, CDR2 YYDKDF (reference sequence). V lost 3 bases to trimming and J lost 1 base, with 9 bases between them. This CDR3 contains 14 residues. The CDR3, as DNA: TGTGCCACCAGCAGCGGGACGGATAACTATGGCTACACCTTC. This encodes CATSSGTDNYGYTF.

This clonotype was observed a handful of times. The rearrangement uses TRBV29-1 and TRBJ2-1; 12 bases align to TRBD2. This CDR3 comprises 15 residues. V was pared by 4 bases and J by 2 bases, with 3 bases of the junction left unmatched. The germline V gene encodes CDR1 SQVTM and CDR2 ANQGSEA. The CDR3 region is CSVGPSGRAYNEQFF. In DNA, the CDR3 is TGCAGCGTTGGGCCTAGCGGGAGGGCCTACAATGAGCAGTTCTTC.

The sample holds a few counts of this clonotype. J is TRBJ2-6 and V is TRBV27; the D is unclear. CDR3 length equals 15 residues. Germline CDR1 MNHEY, CDR2 SMNVEV (reference sequence). The ends were cut back, 6 bases at V and 0 bases at J, with 9 bases in the middle. CDR3 residues: CASSDLSSGANVLTF. The DNA of the CDR3 is TGTGCCAGCAGCGACCTTAGCTCTGGGGCCAACGTCCTGACTTTC.

V is TRBV18 and J is TRBJ1-1; D is unclear. The germline V gene encodes CDR1 KGHSH and CDR2 LQKENI. The CDR3 has 14 residues. Trimming pared 0 bases from V and 1 base from J, leaving 6 bases between. The CDR3, as DNA: TGTGCCAGCTCACCACCGAAGGGGAACACTGAAGCTTTCTTT. Translated: CASSPPKGNTEAFF. The full variable domain, completed using reference TRBV18 and TRBJ1-1, is NAGVMQNPRHLVRRRGQEARLRCSPMKGHSHVYWYRQLPEEGLKFMVYLQKENIIDESGMPKERFSAEFPKEGPSILRIQQVVRGDSAAYFCASSPPKGNTEAFFGQGTRLTVV.

The sample holds a few counts of this clonotype. V is TRBV20-1 and J is TRBJ1-3; D might be TRBD1 (5 bases). Germline assignment: CDR1 DFQATT and CDR2 SNEGSKA (reference sequence). V lost 0 bases and J 10 bases, leaving 19 bases between the germline ends. The CDR3 loop spans 15 amino acids. The CDR3 coding sequence is TGCAGTGCTAGAGAACCAGGGACCCGGGGATCAACCATATATTTT. Translation gives CSAREPGTRGSTIYF.

The rearrangement uses TRBV3-1 and TRBJ2-1, with TRBD2 matching over 12 bases. The CDR3 consists of 18 residues. V shed 0 bases, J shed 4 bases, and the junction held 7 bases outside the gene matches. Germline V gene sequence: CDR1 LGHDT, CDR2 YNNKEL (reference sequence). The CDR3 DNA is TGTGCCAGCAGCCAAGATAAAAGGACTAGCGGGAAATACAATGAGCAGTTCTTC. This translates into CASSQDKRTSGKYNEQFF.

The chain couples TRBV5-1 to TRBJ2-5; 9 bases match TRBD2. Germline V CDR1 and CDR2: SGHRS, YFSETQ. The V and J ends lost 6 bases and 0 bases, in that order; junction bases with no gene match: 9. The CDR3 has 16 amino acids. DNA of the CDR3: TGCGCCAGCATTCGGGCTAGCGGGACCCACCAAGAGACCCAGTACTTC. This encodes CASIRASGTHQETQYF.

This sequence joins TRBV5-1 and TRBJ1-1; TRBD1 aligns across 7 bases. J gave up 3 bases and V 0 bases, and 11 bases lay outside the gene matches. Per the germline V gene, CDR1 is SGHRS and CDR2 is YFSETQ. The CDR3 sequence is 17 residues long. The CDR3 DNA reads as TGCGCCAGCAGCTTGGGGCATGACAGGGTAGGGGACACTGAAGCTTTCTTT. This translates into CASSLGHDRVGDTEAFF.

The chain employs TRBV4-1 and TRBJ1-6; D may be TRBD1 (6 bases). The CDR3 spans 16 residues. V gave up 0 bases and J gave up 6 bases, with 12 bases separating them. Germline V lookup: CDR1 MGHRA, CDR2 YSYEKL. In DNA, the CDR3 is TGCGCCAGCAGCCAAGAGGGTCAGGGGCTTAATTCACCCCTCCACTTT. The encoded protein is CASSQEGQGLNSPLHF.

The rearrangement uses TRBV29-1 and TRBJ2-3; no firm D call. V lost 5 bases to trimming and J lost 5 bases, with 11 bases between them. Germline V gene lookup returns CDR1 SQVTM and CDR2 ANQGSEA. The CDR3 covers 12 residues. CDR3 amino acids: CSVLFVGDTQYF. CDR3 bases: TGCAGCGTTCTCTTCGTAGGAGATACGCAGTATTTT.

This clonotype was counted ten times or more. The rearrangement joins TRBV12-3 or TRBV12-4 to TRBJ2-1, with D uncertain. This CDR3 has 12 residues. The V gene lost 2 bases and the J gene lost 8 bases, with 7 bases spanning the gap. CDR3: CASSLKGYEQFF. The CDR3 bases are TGTGCCAGCAGTTTAAAAGGGTATGAGCAGTTCTTC.